A single sample gave rise to the 10 T cell receptor beta chains below, sequenced in a study of blood T cell repertoires in COVID-19. Measured with immunoSEQ multiplex PCR; TCRdb has only the in-frame clones, and not every one. The sample has roughly 200,000 clones, 80% to 90% seen once. The sequenced material came from PBMCs or T cells enriched from blood (not recorded which). The receptor set was obtained from a woman between 50 and 59 years old who had been exposed to COVID-19.

This clone was counted only a few times. The chain has TRBV7-2 and TRBJ1-1, with D possibly TRBD1 on 5 matching bases. V was pared by 1 base and J by 1 base, with 10 bases between. CDR1 and CDR2 (germline): SGHTA, FQGNSA. The CDR3 extends over 15 amino acids. The CDR3 reads CASSLVGGGNTEAFF. In DNA form, the CDR3 reads TGTGCCAGCAGCTTAGTTGGGGGGGGGAACACTGAAGCTTTCTTT.

V gene TRBV5-1 combines with J gene TRBJ2-2, with 14 positions matching TRBD2. Germline CDR1 SGHRS, CDR2 YFSETQ. After removal of 3 bases from V and 5 bases from J, the junction contained 6 bases not matched to a gene. This CDR3 comprises 17 residues. In DNA, the CDR3 is TGCGCCAGCAGCTGGGGACTAGCGGGGGTCGGAACCGGGGAGCTGTTTTTT. Protein product: CASSWGLAGVGTGELFF.

This chain connects TRBV6-6 to TRBJ1-2; weak D call: TRBD1 (6 bases). The germline V and J ends were trimmed by 0 bases and 8 bases, with 19 bases remaining between them. This CDR3 contains 16 residues. The germline V gene encodes CDR1 MNHNY and CDR2 SVGAGI (reference sequence). DNA for the CDR3: TGTGCCAGCAGTTACTCCTACAGGGAACGGCGTGGCGGCTACACCTTC. Its translation is CASSYSYRERRGGYTF.

The chain uses TRBV10-2 and TRBJ1-3, with TRBD1 as a possible D gene (6 bases). The CDR3 has 13 residues. CDR1 is WSHSY and CDR2 is SAAADI in the germline V gene. V dropped 8 bases and J dropped 0 bases, with 8 bases sitting between them. In DNA form, the CDR3 reads TGCGCCAGCGGACAGAGCTCTGGAAACACCATATATTTT. The encoded protein is CASGQSSGNTIYF.

This sequence joins TRBV7-2 and TRBJ2-7, with TRBD1 identical over 10 bases. The CDR3 runs to 15 residues. Germline values: CDR1 SGHTA, CDR2 FQGNSA. Trimming at V came to 1 base and at J to 2 bases, leaving 2 bases not matched to a gene. CDR3 bases: TGTGCCAGCAGCTTAGGCGGGACAGGGGCCTACGAGCAGTACTTC. It codes for CASSLGGTGAYEQYF.

V and J are TRBV18 and TRBJ1-1; D possibly corresponds to TRBD1 (5 bases). Germline V gene sequence: CDR1 KGHSH, CDR2 LQKENI. CDR3 size: 15 residues. The ends were cut back, 1 base at V and 3 bases at J, with 12 bases in the middle. The DNA for the CDR3 is TGTGCCAGCTCACCACAAGCCCCAGGGTACACTGAAGCTTTCTTT. Translating it yields CASSPQAPGYTEAFF.

Only one count was recorded for this clone. This chain joins TRBV9 and TRBJ2-3; a weak D match, TRBD2 (5 bases). Trimming removed 0 bases at V and 5 bases at J, with 13 bases between. CDR1 and CDR2 (germline): SGDLS, YYNGEE. The CDR3 totals 15 residues. CDR3 in DNA: TGTGCCAGCAGCGTAGTAGGGCGGGTTTTAGATACGCAGTATTTT. It encodes CASSVVGRVLDTQYF.

This chain uses TRBV24-1 with TRBJ1-1, with TRBD1 identical over 7 bases. V lost 5 bases to trimming and J lost 6 bases; unmatched junction nucleotides: 5. Germline assignment: CDR1 KGHDR and CDR2 SFDVKD. The CDR3 loop spans 13 amino acids. Written as DNA, the CDR3 is TGTGCCACCAGTGGTGAGGGGGCGGCTGAAGCTTTCTTT. Translating it yields CATSGEGAAEAFF.

This rearrangement joins TRBV6-5 to TRBJ2-7, with D maybe TRBD1 (6 bases). Germline CDR1 reads MNHEY; CDR2 reads SVGAGI. This CDR3 comprises 12 residues. V shed 2 bases and J shed 4 bases, with 6 bases lying between them. CDR3 loop: CASSYTGYEQYF. The CDR3 coding sequence is TGTGCCAGCAGTTACACAGGGTACGAGCAGTACTTC.

The chain combines TRBV7-9 with TRBJ1-1; the match to TRBD1 covers 9 bases. The CDR3 consists of 15 residues. Germline values: CDR1 SEHNR, CDR2 FQNEAQ (reference sequence). J lost 1 base, V lost 5 bases, and 5 bases had no gene match. CDR3 residues: CASSRATGGNTEAFF. CDR3 DNA: TGTGCCAGCAGCCGAGCGACAGGGGGGAACACTGAAGCTTTCTTT.